The 21 T cell receptor beta chains below all came from one sample that was sequenced in a study of memory CD4+ T cells and cytomegalovirus serostatus. The sort gate was single viable CD3+CD4+CD8-CD45RO+ cells for memory CD4+ T cells. Libraries were prepared by immunoSEQ multiplex PCR; TCRdb keeps only in-frame clonotypes and omits some of them. The repertoire has 56,000 or so clones, over 70% of them found once; the top ten carry approximately 0.54%. Sequenced: memory CD4+ T cells from blood. These receptors all stem from an adult in good health and CMV-seronegative. Some clones in this sample may be carry-over from other donors' samples.

V and J are TRBV9 and TRBJ2-7; no firm D call. Germline-derived CDR1 and CDR2 are SGDLS and YYNGEE. The CDR3 runs to 12 residues. Trimming took off 0 bases at V and 10 bases at J, with 11 bases between the two ends. The CDR3 reads CASSVDAGLQYF. The CDR3 nucleotides are TGTGCCAGCAGCGTAGACGCCGGGTTACAGTACTTC.

This clone appeared a few times. The gene calls are TRBV7-2 and TRBJ1-6, with unresolved D. Trimming removed 1 base from V and 0 bases from J, with 7 bases in between. CDR1 SGHTA and CDR2 FQGNSA come from the germline V gene. This CDR3 is built from 16 residues. CDR3 DNA sequence: TGTGCCAGCAGCTTAGAATGGAGCTCCTATAATTCACCCCTCCACTTT. It encodes CASSLEWSSYNSPLHF.

The chain joins TRBV28 to TRBJ2-2, with D unresolved. This CDR3 is 13 amino acids long. V shed 5 bases and J shed 5 bases, with 9 bases lying between them. Germline V lookup: CDR1 MDHEN, CDR2 SYDVKM. As DNA, the CDR3 is TGTGCCAGCAGTGTAGTAGAAACCGGGGAGCTGTTTTTT. It yields the protein CASSVVETGELFF.

The chain is built from TRBV28 and TRBJ1-3, with D uncertain. CDR1 is MDHEN and CDR2 is SYDVKM in the germline V gene. The CDR3 is made up of 17 amino acids. The V gene lost 5 bases and the J gene lost 0 bases, with 17 bases spanning the gap. CDR3 in DNA: TGTGCCAGCAGTCTATATGCCAGCGCTACCTCTGGAAACACCATATATTTT. Its protein product is CASSLYASATSGNTIYF.

This clone came up a few times. The V gene is TRBV28, the J gene TRBJ2-1, with D possibly matching TRBD2 (6 bases). Germline V lookup: CDR1 MDHEN, CDR2 SYDVKM. V was trimmed by 5 bases and J by 0 bases, leaving 14 bases between them. This CDR3 region has 16 residues. The CDR3 sequence is CASSPNRLGSYNEQFF. CDR3 coding DNA: TGTGCCAGCAGTCCGAATCGACTAGGCTCCTACAATGAGCAGTTCTTC.

This clone was counted a few times. V is TRBV2 and J is TRBJ2-5; 8 bases map to TRBD2. Per the germline V gene, CDR1 is SNHLY and CDR2 is FYNNEI. J was trimmed by 1 base and V by 7 bases; bases with no gene match: 8. The CDR3 extends over 15 amino acids. Here the CDR3 reads CASTTYAGGQETQYF. As DNA, the CDR3 is TGTGCCAGCACCACTTACGCGGGGGGCCAAGAGACCCAGTACTTC.

V and J are TRBV21-1 and TRBJ2-5; the table's D call TRBD2 went unverified against the DNA. TRBV21-1 is a listed pseudogene. The CDR3 consists of 14 residues. CDR3 region: CASIAGGRLETQYF. In DNA form, the CDR3 reads TGTGCCAGCATAGCGGGGGGGCGGCTAGAGACCCAGTACTTC.

The V call is TRBV4-3, the J call TRBJ2-3; D possibly corresponds to TRBD1 (5 bases). Trimming removed 0 bases from V and 0 bases from J, with 22 bases in between. CDR1 and CDR2 from the germline V gene are LGHNA and YSLEER. The CDR3 runs to 20 residues. The CDR3 here is CASSQEGLGVGRVSTDTQYF. The CDR3 DNA reads TGCGCCAGCAGCCAAGAAGGATTAGGAGTTGGCAGGGTCAGCACAGATACGCAGTATTTT.

The genes are TRBV10-3 and TRBJ1-4, with D uncertain. The germline V and J ends were trimmed by 0 bases and 13 bases, with 12 bases remaining between them. CDR3 length: 13 residues. Germline V gene sequence: CDR1 ENHRY, CDR2 SYGVKD. This chain's CDR3 is CAISESGREGLFF. Here the CDR3 DNA reads TGTGCCATCAGTGAGTCCGGCCGGGAAGGACTGTTTTTT.

The chain couples TRBV19 to TRBJ2-1, with TRBD2 matching 9 bases. Germline-derived CDR1 and CDR2 are LNHDA and SQIVND (reference sequence). V trimming: 5 bases; J trimming: 4 bases; junction bases outside the gene matches: 12. There are 17 residues in the CDR3. This CDR3 is CASSSQPTSGPYNEQFF. In nucleotides, the CDR3 is TGTGCCAGTAGTTCACAACCGACTAGCGGACCATACAATGAGCAGTTCTTC. The full variable domain, in which reference TRBV19 and TRBJ2-1 provide the parts outside the CDR3, is DGGITQSPKYLFRKEGQNVTLSCEQNLNHDAMYWYRQDPGQGLRLIYYSQIVNDFQKGDIAEGYSVSREKKESFPLTVTSAQKNPTAFYLCASSSQPTSGPYNEQFFGPGTRLTVL.

This sequence joins TRBV21-1 and TRBJ2-3; the listed D gene, TRBD2, was not tested against the DNA. TRBV21-1 is a known pseudogene. The CDR3 contains 16 residues. The CDR3 nucleotides are TGTGCCAGCAGCAAAGGTTCACGGGGTAGCACAGATACGCAGTATTTT. Its translation is CASSKGSRGSTDTQYF.

This sequence joins TRBV28 and TRBJ2-7; D gene ambiguous. This CDR3 comprises 12 residues. CDR1 MDHEN and CDR2 SYDVKM come from the germline V gene. Here the CDR3 reads CAGGTSSYEQYF. Written as DNA, the CDR3 is TGTGCGGGTGGAACGAGCTCCTACGAGCAGTACTTC.

In its sample, this clone was seen once. The V gene is TRBV7-2, the J gene TRBJ2-7, with 11 positions matching TRBD1. The CDR3 runs 15 residues. With 3 bases clipped from V and 4 bases from J, the junction kept 5 bases outside the gene matches. The germline V gene encodes CDR1 SGHTA and CDR2 FQGNSA. CDR3 amino acids: CASSFGTGGNYEQYF. The CDR3 DNA sequence: TGTGCCAGCAGCTTCGGGACAGGGGGAAATTACGAGCAGTACTTC.

The J gene is TRBJ1-4, the V gene TRBV27; 7 bases align to TRBD1. V lost 3 bases, J lost 0 bases, and 10 bases stayed unmatched. Germline V CDR1 and CDR2: MNHEY, SMNVEV (reference sequence). This CDR3 region has 18 residues. The CDR3 protein is CASSFLTGTATTNEKLFF. In nucleotides, the CDR3 is TGTGCCAGCAGTTTCCTCACCGGGACAGCCACAACTAATGAAAAACTGTTTTTT.

This clone was observed once. The V call is TRBV30, the J call TRBJ2-2, with D hard to call. The germline CDR1 and CDR2 sequences are GTSNPN and SVGIG (reference sequence). The CDR3 is 14 residues long. The V end lost 0 bases, the J end lost 10 bases, and 15 bases lay between the germline ends. The CDR3 bases are TGTGCCTGGAGTGTAAGGCTGAGCGAGAAGGAGCTGTTTTTT. It specifies CAWSVRLSEKELFF.

This chain connects TRBV5-4 to TRBJ1-1; no clear D. Trimming removed 1 base at V and 1 base at J, with 5 bases between. The germline gives CDR1 SGHNT, CDR2 YYREEE (reference sequence). CDR3 length: 13 residues. The CDR3 sequence: CASSLYRNTEAFF. In DNA form, the CDR3 reads TGTGCCAGCAGCTTGTACAGGAACACTGAAGCTTTCTTT.

Comment on this clone: Distinct nucleotide sequences in the sample also encode this CDR3. The chain is built from TRBV7-9 and TRBJ2-7; TRBD2 matches at 8 bases. V was pared by 1 base and J by 5 bases, with 1 base of the junction left unmatched. There are 13 residues in the CDR3. Germline V CDR1 and CDR2: SEHNR, FQNEAQ (reference sequence). CDR3 nucleotide sequence: TGTGCCAGCAGCTTAGACGGGGGGGACGAGCAGTACTTC. Its protein is CASSLDGGDEQYF.

This chain uses TRBV2 with TRBJ1-2; possible D gene TRBD1, 6 bases. The ends were cut back, 8 bases at V and 8 bases at J, with 18 bases in the middle. From germline, CDR1 is SNHLY and CDR2 FYNNEI. CDR3 length: 13 amino acids. The CDR3 coding sequence is TGTGCCAGCTCCCAGACAGGCACGGGGGGCTACACCTTC. Its translation: CASSQTGTGGYTF.

The chain joins TRBV2 to TRBJ1-1; D is unclear. The CDR3 is 12 amino acids. Deletions cut 9 bases from V and 1 base from J, with 9 bases between. Germline V CDR1 and CDR2: SNHLY, FYNNEI. Here the CDR3 DNA reads TGTGCCAGTCAGGACGGGAACACTGAAGCTTTCTTT. This codes for CASQDGNTEAFF.

The chain links TRBV2 to TRBJ2-5; 10 bases match TRBD1. CDR1 is SNHLY and CDR2 is FYNNEI in the germline V gene. CDR3 size: 16 residues. J lost 4 bases, V lost 6 bases, and 11 bases had no gene match. CDR3 sequence: CASRTFWGQGRETQYF. The DNA of the CDR3 is TGTGCCAGCAGGACCTTCTGGGGACAGGGGAGAGAGACCCAGTACTTC.

This clone appeared once. This sequence joins TRBV6-5 and TRBJ1-5; no definite D call. Trimming pared 6 bases from V and 0 bases from J, leaving 9 bases between. Germline CDR1 and CDR2: MNHEY and SVGAGI. The CDR3 loop spans 14 amino acids. The CDR3 loop is CASSLQSSNQPQHF. Written as DNA, the CDR3 is TGTGCCAGCAGCCTGCAGAGTAGCAATCAGCCCCAGCATTTT.